One sample yielded the 21 T cell receptor beta chains listed below, sequenced in a study of PD-L1 blockade in urothelial cancer. Libraries were prepared by immunoSEQ multiplex PCR; TCRdb keeps only in-frame clonotypes and omits some of them. The sample has around 100,000 clones; around 93% are singletons. The time point: peripheral blood 6 weeks after treatment start. This specimen was PBMCs, taken around atezolizumab (anti-PD-L1) treatment. The receptor set was obtained from a man between 60 and 75 years old with urothelial cancer.

The chain couples TRBV11-3 to TRBJ2-2, with D perhaps TRBD2 (5 bases). Germline V gives CDR1 SGHNT, CDR2 YENEEA. V lost 5 bases and J lost 4, with 17 bases in between. The CDR3 totals 16 residues. For the CDR3, the DNA is TGTGCCAGCAGCCCACGGGCCGGGGTTGGCACCGGGGAGCTGTTTTTT. It is translated as CASSPRAGVGTGELFF. Filled out from reference TRBV11-3 and TRBJ2-2, the complete variable domain reads EAGVVQSPRYKIIEKKQPVAFWCNPISGHNTLYWYLQNLGQGPELLIRYENEEAVDDSQLPKDRFSAERLKGVDSTLKIQPAELGDSAVYLCASSPRAGVGTGELFFGEGSRLTVL.

This clone was counted a single time. The chain employs TRBV9 and TRBJ1-2; 7 bases map to TRBD1. The germline gives CDR1 SGDLS, CDR2 YYNGEE. The CDR3 has 16 amino acids. V gave up 4 bases and J gave up 0 bases; unmatched junction bases: 9. The CDR3, as DNA: TGTGCCAGCAGCCCTCGAGGGGGCATAGCTAACTATGGCTACACCTTC. It specifies CASSPRGGIANYGYTF.

The chain is built from TRBV5-1 and TRBJ2-7; 9 bases map to TRBD2. The CDR3 sequence is 15 residues long. Per germline, CDR1 SGHRS and CDR2 YFSETQ. V lost 3 bases, J lost 4 bases, and 8 bases stayed unmatched. The CDR3 sequence: CASSWIAGADYEQYF. Here the CDR3 DNA reads TGCGCCAGCAGCTGGATAGCGGGGGCGGATTACGAGCAGTACTTC.

The V gene is TRBV19, the J gene TRBJ1-5; 9 bases are shared with TRBD1. Germline V gives CDR1 LNHDA, CDR2 SQIVND (reference sequence). This CDR3 comprises 15 residues. Trimming at V came to 5 bases and at J to 6 bases, leaving 8 bases not matched to a gene. The CDR3 sequence: CASSLQGAMIQPQHF. The CDR3 coding sequence is TGTGCCAGTAGTCTACAGGGGGCAATGATTCAGCCCCAGCATTTT.

The chain recombines TRBV4-2 with TRBJ1-5; D perhaps matches TRBD1 (6 bases). The germline CDR1 and CDR2 sequences are LGHNA and YNFKEQ. V was cut by 5 bases and J by 11 bases, with 22 bases left in between. The CDR3 has 15 residues. The CDR3 coding sequence is TGTGCCAGCAGCTCAAGGGGGGAGGGGGGCACGACCCAGCATTTT. It specifies CASSSRGEGGTTQHF.

The CDR3 loop is CASSLNGYNEQFF. In DNA form, the CDR3 reads TGTGCCAGCAGCTTAAACGGTTACAATGAGCAGTTCTTC. The chain couples TRBV7-2 to TRBJ2-1; D gene unclear. The ends were cut back, 2 bases at V and 4 bases at J, with 6 bases in the middle. The CDR3 extends over 13 amino acids. Per the germline V gene, CDR1 is SGHTA and CDR2 is FQGNSA.

This clone qualifies as medium-sized. The chain combines TRBV4-3 with TRBJ2-3; perhaps TRBD1 as D (6 bases). The CDR3 is made up of 16 amino acids. V shed 3 bases and J shed 2 bases, with 15 bases lying between them. Per the germline V gene, CDR1 is LGHNA and CDR2 is YSLEER. CDR3 sequence reads: CASSHTTGLNTDTQYF. The CDR3 nucleotides read TGCGCCAGCAGCCACACGACAGGATTGAACACAGATACGCAGTATTTT.

V is TRBV7-9 and J is TRBJ2-1; 8 bases line up with TRBD1. The CDR3 spans 17 residues. The V gene end was trimmed by 1 base and the J gene end by 5 bases; junction bases not matched to a gene: 10. In germline, CDR1 is SEHNR, CDR2 FQNEAQ (reference sequence). This CDR3 is CASSLGDWDRTNNEQFF. The CDR3 region has the DNA TGTGCCAGCAGCTTAGGGGACTGGGACAGGACCAACAATGAGCAGTTCTTC.

This clone was recorded only once. The chain joins TRBV27 to TRBJ1-1; D remains unclear. The germline CDR1 and CDR2 sequences are MNHEY and SMNVEV (reference sequence). This CDR3 comprises 17 residues. V lost 2 bases to trimming and J lost 0 bases, with 16 bases between them. CDR3 in DNA: TGTGCCAGCAGTTTAAACCTTTGGGTCGGGATGAACACTGAAGCTTTCTTT. Translation gives CASSLNLWVGMNTEAFF.

This chain uses TRBV7-8 with TRBJ2-7, with 10 bases lining up with TRBD2. Per the germline V gene, CDR1 is SGHVS and CDR2 is FQNEAQ. The CDR3 covers 16 residues. The junction had 8 bases not matched to a gene; V was cut back by 6 bases and J by 0 bases. The CDR3 DNA reads TGTGCCAGCAGTTATTTTAGCGGGAGGAGCTCCTACGAGCAGTACTTC. Its protein is CASSYFSGRSSYEQYF.

The chain links TRBV7-3 to TRBJ2-6; no reliable D call. Looked up from germline, CDR1 is SGHTA and CDR2 is FQGTGA. This CDR3 contains 15 residues. Trimming removed 1 base at V and 3 bases at J, with 7 bases between. The CDR3 coding sequence is TGTGCCAGCAGCTTAAACGGGTATGGGGCCAACGTCCTGACTTTC. It specifies CASSLNGYGANVLTF.

This rearrangement joins TRBV7-2 to TRBJ2-1; 10 nucleotides align to TRBD2. V shed 8 bases and J 0 bases; nucleotides not matched to a gene: 4. From germline, CDR1 is SGHTA and CDR2 FQGNSA. The CDR3 spans 15 residues. In DNA, the CDR3 is TGTGCCAGCGGACTAGCGGCCAGCTCCTACAATGAGCAGTTCTTC. Translation gives CASGLAASSYNEQFF.

The rearrangement links TRBV4-3 to TRBJ2-1, with TRBD2 matching over 8 bases. Germline V CDR1 and CDR2: LGHNA, YSLEER. This CDR3 comprises 16 residues. Trimming removed 1 base from V and 7 bases from J; junction bases left unmatched: 9. The CDR3 region is CASSQAPRGGINEQFF. As DNA, the CDR3 is TGCGCCAGCAGCCAAGCCCCACGGGGGGGCATAAATGAGCAGTTCTTC.

This chain's CDR3 is CASSRDGSAEKLFF. In DNA, the CDR3 is TGTGCCAGCAGCCGGGACGGGAGCGCTGAAAAACTGTTTTTT. This chain connects TRBV5-8 to TRBJ1-4; TRBD1 might be the D (5 bases). This CDR3 comprises 14 residues. The ends were cut back, 4 bases at V and 7 bases at J, with 14 bases in the middle. Germline V gene lookup returns CDR1 SGHTS and CDR2 YDEGEE.

The chain has TRBV15 and TRBJ2-3, with D perhaps TRBD2 (5 bases). The CDR3 has 12 amino acids. Germline V gene lookup returns CDR1 LNHNV and CDR2 YYDKDF (reference sequence). Trimming removed 3 bases from V and 11 bases from J, with 12 bases in between. The CDR3 sequence is CATSRHSGLQYF. The CDR3 DNA reads as TGTGCCACCAGCAGGCACTCCGGACTGCAGTATTTT.

This clone is a singleton in its sample. The gene calls are TRBV7-8 and TRBJ1-1; 7 positions match TRBD1. Looked up from germline, CDR1 is SGHVS and CDR2 is FQNEAQ. J lost 2 bases, V lost 6 bases, and 6 bases had no gene match. The CDR3 contains 14 residues. The CDR3: CASSVGTANTEAFF. Written as DNA, the CDR3 is TGTGCCAGCAGTGTGGGGACAGCTAACACTGAAGCTTTCTTT.

The table lists this clone with a count of one. V gene TRBV5-1 combines with J gene TRBJ2-2; TRBD1 is a possible D gene (5 bases). This CDR3 contains 15 residues. From germline, CDR1 is SGHRS and CDR2 YFSETQ. The germline V and J ends were trimmed by 2 bases and 4 bases, with 12 bases remaining between them. The CDR3 spells CASSLSGHVTGELFF. Here the CDR3 DNA reads TGCGCCAGCAGCTTATCCGGACACGTCACCGGGGAGCTGTTTTTT. Looking up the rest from reference TRBV5-1 and TRBJ2-2 gives the full variable domain: KAGVTQTPRYLIKTRGQQVTLSCSPISGHRSVSWYQQTPGQGLQFLFEYFSETQRNKGNFPGRFSGRQFSNSRSEMNVSTLELGDSALYLCASSLSGHVTGELFFGEGSRLTVL.

V and J are TRBV29-1 and TRBJ1-2; 8 bases are a match to TRBD1. After removal of 7 bases from V and 7 bases from J, the junction contained 11 bases not matched to a gene. This CDR3 has 13 amino acids. The germline V gene has CDR1 SQVTM and CDR2 ANQGSEA. The CDR3 nucleotides are TGCAGCGCTGTCGCCGACAGGGGTCGTGGCTACACCTTC. Translating it yields CSAVADRGRGYTF. The full variable domain, its missing parts supplied by reference TRBV29-1 and TRBJ1-2, is SAVISQKPSRDICQRGTSLTIQCQVDSQVTMMFWYRQQPGQSLTLIATANQGSEATYESGFVIDKFPISRPNLTFSTLTVSNMSPEDSSIYLCSAVADRGRGYTFGSGTRLTVV.

The genes are TRBV5-8 and TRBJ2-5; 9 bases are shared with TRBD1. Germline CDR1 and CDR2: SGHTS and YDEGEE. V trimming: 4 bases; J trimming: 4 bases; junction bases outside the gene matches: 11. The CDR3 totals 16 residues. The CDR3 region has the DNA TGTGCCAGCAGCCAAACAGGGGGCGCTACGGGAGAGACCCAGTACTTC. Protein: CASSQTGGATGETQYF.

The V call is TRBV10-2, the J call TRBJ2-5; 12 bases agree with TRBD2. The CDR3 extends over 15 amino acids. Looked up from germline, CDR1 is WSHSY and CDR2 is SAAADI. Trimming removed 6 bases from V and 4 bases from J; junction bases left unmatched: 6. CDR3 region: CASSQLAGGGETQYF. The CDR3 coding sequence is TGCGCCAGCAGCCAACTAGCGGGGGGCGGAGAGACCCAGTACTTC.

The J gene is TRBJ2-5, the V gene TRBV23-1; 7 nucleotides line up with TRBD2. TRBV23-1 is known as an ORF, though its function is uncertain. The CDR3 covers 18 residues. V dropped 2 bases and J dropped 6; count of bases not matched to a gene: 18. CDR3 region: CASSQTPECGRGSQTQYF. CDR3 bases: TGCGCCAGCAGTCAAACCCCTGAGTGCGGGAGAGGGAGTCAGACCCAGTACTTC.